This T cell receptor (beta chain) stems from a study of T cells in Graves' hyperthyroidism and ophthalmopathy. Study findings and constraints: Most clonotypes expanded in the thyroid (above 0.001) were also present in blood.

This clonotype showed up many times. The antigen is not known. RNA transcripts were the template for amplifying TCR beta CDR3 regions. Researchers ran a first-round RT-PCR on the TCR CDR3 using the HTBI primer set. TCRdb used MiXCR to reprocess the multiplex PCR reads, holding one entry per CDR3 protein. Here the sample spans over 90,000 distinct CDR3 sequences, less than 55% being singletons. V was trimmed by 3 bases and J by 0 bases, leaving 8 bases between them. Germline loops: CDR1 KGHDR, CDR2 SFDVKD. This CDR3 spans 15 amino acids. The clonotype originates from a man aged 35 to 55 with Graves' hyperthyroidism. The sample taken for sequencing was blood. This chain joins TRBV24-1 and TRBJ2-1; D not certain. Here the CDR3 reads CATSDPQASYNEQFF. The CDR3 DNA sequence: TGTGCCACCAGTGATCCCCAGGCCTCCTACAATGAGCAGTTCTTC.